The 22 T cell receptor beta chains in this list originate from one sample, sequenced in a study of T cells expressing NK-cell markers. After re-calling the 5' RACE reads, TCRdb lists one entry per CDR3 protein, DNA absent. The table lists some 110,000 distinct CDR3 sequences. Sequencing was carried out using blood T cells: a sorted CD56 or NKG2C T cell subset, CD4+ or CD8+ T cells, or bulk PBMC T cells (not recorded which). The origin of the receptors is a woman between 18 and 70 years old in good health.

The chain combines TRBV7-9 with TRBJ2-5; the D call from TCRdb, TRBD1, cannot be confirmed without DNA. The CDR3 length is 14 residues. Germline CDR1 is SEHNR and CDR2 is FQNEAQ (reference sequence). The CDR3 loop reads CASSLGGGWETQYF.

The gene calls are TRBV15 and TRBJ1-2. The CDR3 has 16 amino acids. CDR1 and CDR2 (germline): LNHNV, YYDKDF (reference sequence). CDR3 sequence reads: CATSRDRPGPTFGYTF.

The gene calls are TRBV3-1 and TRBJ2-1. The CDR3 consists of 16 residues. Germline V gene data show CDR1 as LGHDT and CDR2 as YNNKEL (reference sequence). This CDR3 is CASSQEIRELYNEQFF.

The V call is TRBV6-5, the J call TRBJ2-1. The CDR3 runs to 13 residues. Germline CDR1 and CDR2: MNHEY and SVGAGI. This CDR3 is CASSYTDVNEQFF.

The chain links TRBV20-1 to TRBJ2-1; TCRdb returns TRBD1, unconfirmable since there is no DNA. The CDR3 spans 14 residues. The germline V gene has CDR1 DFQATT and CDR2 SNEGSKA (reference sequence). CDR3 amino acids: CSAPTRKGGNEQFF.

By frequency, this clonotype is medium-sized. The CDR3 sequence: CASSYTGLAGGNEQFF. The rearrangement links TRBV6-5 to TRBJ2-1; TCRdb proposes TRBD2, but this gene call is untestable without DNA. The CDR3 is 16 amino acids. From germline, CDR1 is MNHEY and CDR2 SVGAGI.

This chain's CDR3 is CSARDQWLAGGLHYNEQFF. V and J are TRBV20-1 and TRBJ2-1; there is no DNA to check the TCRdb D call of TRBD2. Germline CDR1 reads DFQATT; CDR2 reads SNEGSKA (reference sequence). The CDR3 has 19 residues.

The chain recombines TRBV4-1 with TRBJ2-1; as DNA is missing, the TRBD1 call by TCRdb cannot be tested. This CDR3 is 14 amino acids long. Germline V gene sequence: CDR1 MGHRA, CDR2 YSYEKL. This CDR3 reads CASSQSDPGNEQFF.

CDR3 in amino acids: CASSYSSSNEQFF. The rearrangement uses TRBV6-5 and TRBJ2-1. This CDR3 is 13 amino acids long. Germline CDR1 and CDR2: MNHEY and SVGAGI.

V is TRBV20-1 and J is TRBJ2-2; the D gene TCRdb calls, TRBD1, cannot be checked with no DNA. Germline CDR1 DFQATT, CDR2 SNEGSKA (reference sequence). The CDR3 is 14 amino acids. The CDR3 region is CSAQGGTNTGELFF.

V is TRBV6-5 and J is TRBJ2-5. The CDR3 covers 11 residues. Germline V gene data show CDR1 as MNHEY and CDR2 as SVGAGI. CDR3 loop: CASSYGETQYF.

The chain combines TRBV7-2 with TRBJ2-3; TCRdb outputs TRBD2, but without DNA this stays unchecked. The germline V gene has CDR1 SGHTA and CDR2 FQGNSA. This CDR3 spans 15 amino acids. The CDR3 loop is CASSPGTSDTDTQYF.

The chain carries TRBV20-1 and TRBJ2-3; TCRdb returns TRBD1, unconfirmable since there is no DNA. Germline V lookup: CDR1 DFQATT, CDR2 SNEGSKA (reference sequence). The CDR3 runs to 16 residues. CDR3 protein: CSARDEKRHSTDTQYF.

This rearrangement joins TRBV5-6 to TRBJ2-7; TCRdb's D gene call, TRBD2, goes unchecked for lack of DNA. The CDR3 length is 16 residues. Looked up from germline, CDR1 is SGHDT and CDR2 is YYEEEE. This chain's CDR3 is CASSGSWTSGSYEQYF.

This chain uses TRBV11-2 with TRBJ1-1; TCRdb gives TRBD1 as the D gene, but with no DNA this cannot be confirmed. The CDR3 length is 15 residues. From germline, CDR1 is SGHAT and CDR2 FQNNGV. CDR3 protein: CASSPSLGQLTEAFF.

The chain is built from TRBV18 and TRBJ2-2. The CDR3 totals 15 residues. Germline V gene lookup returns CDR1 KGHSH and CDR2 LQKENI. The CDR3 protein is CASSPLDTITGELFF.

The chain joins TRBV27 to TRBJ1-2. The CDR3 has 15 residues. Germline CDR1 MNHEY, CDR2 SMNVEV (reference sequence). The CDR3 loop is CASSPFFQANYGYTF.

J is TRBJ2-7 and V is TRBV27. CDR1 is MNHEY, CDR2 SMNVEV, per germline (reference sequence). The CDR3 covers 14 residues. CDR3 amino acids: CASSLGVTPYEQYF.

The genes are TRBV5-1 and TRBJ2-3; TCRdb's D call of TRBD2 is untestable without DNA. The germline CDR1 and CDR2 sequences are SGHRS and YFSETQ. The CDR3 length is 16 residues. CDR3 region: CASSFATSGGTDTQYF.

The rearrangement joins TRBV6-5 to TRBJ2-7; no DNA is available, so the TRBD1 call from TCRdb remains unchecked. The CDR3 has 14 amino acids. Per the germline V gene, CDR1 is MNHEY and CDR2 is SVGAGI. The CDR3 loop is CASSYSGQGDEQYF.

The chain is built from TRBV20-1 and TRBJ2-7; the TCRdb call, TRBD2, lacks DNA for checking. From germline, CDR1 is DFQATT and CDR2 SNEGSKA (reference sequence). This CDR3 is 13 amino acids long. CDR3 sequence: CSATSGGSYEQYF.

The CDR3 loop reads CSALHEGSGNTIYF. V and J are TRBV20-1 and TRBJ1-3; as DNA is missing, the TRBD1 call by TCRdb cannot be tested. The CDR3 has 14 residues. CDR1 is DFQATT, CDR2 SNEGSKA, per germline (reference sequence).